One and the same sample provided the 4 T cell receptor beta chains below, sequenced in a study of blood T cell repertoires in COVID-19. Profiled with immunoSEQ multiplex PCR; TCRdb holds only in-frame clones, not every one. Of fewer than 100,000 clones in the sample, nearly 90% were seen once. Sequencing was performed on peripheral blood. The source of these receptors is a man between 65 and 85 years old with acute or convalescent COVID-19.

CDR3 in amino acids: CASSTQGVPVTQYF. The CDR3, as DNA: TGTGCCAGTAGTACCCAGGGTGTACCTGTGACCCAGTACTTC. The V gene is TRBV19, the J gene TRBJ2-5, with D possibly TRBD1 on 5 matching bases. This CDR3 has 14 residues. Germline values: CDR1 LNHDA, CDR2 SQIVND (reference sequence). The V gene lost 4 bases and the J gene lost 7 bases, with 16 bases spanning the gap.

This rearrangement joins TRBV19 to TRBJ1-1; 8 nucleotides line up with TRBD1. V gave up 5 bases and J gave up 5 bases; unmatched junction bases: 7. There are 14 residues in the CDR3. Germline lookup yields CDR1 LNHDA and CDR2 SQIVND (reference sequence). This chain's CDR3 is CASSDRGDRTEAFF. DNA for the CDR3: TGTGCCAGTAGTGACAGGGGAGATCGAACTGAAGCTTTCTTT.

DNA for the CDR3: TGTGCCAGTAGTATAGCCCAGGGGCTCAATGAGCAGTTCTTC. Translation gives CASSIAQGLNEQFF. The V gene is TRBV19, the J gene TRBJ2-1; TRBD1 is a possible D gene (6 bases). The CDR3 is 14 residues long. The ends were cut back, 1 base at V and 6 bases at J, with 10 bases in the middle. CDR1 is LNHDA, CDR2 SQIVND, per germline (reference sequence).

This clone showed up just once. This rearrangement joins TRBV15 to TRBJ1-1; a weak D match, TRBD1 (5 bases). The CDR3 is made up of 16 amino acids. V lost 0 bases and J 0 bases, leaving 11 bases between the germline ends. The germline V gene has CDR1 LNHNV and CDR2 YYDKDF (reference sequence). For the CDR3, the DNA is TGTGCCACCAGCAGAGATCAGACAGCTATGAACACTGAAGCTTTCTTT. This encodes CATSRDQTAMNTEAFF.